This T cell receptor beta chain stems from a study of identical twins. A few counts support this clonotype. The germline V gene encodes CDR1 SGHTA and CDR2 FQGNSA. This CDR3 comprises 13 residues. Trimming left V 5 bases short and J 8 bases short, with 15 bases between. Through template switching, a universal primer site was introduced, and the cDNA contained unique molecular identifiers. TCRdb passed the 5' RACE reads through MiXCR, listing each CDR3 protein once. The table includes under 800,000 distinct CDR3 sequences, roughly 20% detected once. In addition, the sample was reused for a study of T cells expressing NK-cell markers.

Input material: PBMCs. V gene TRBV7-2 combines with J gene TRBJ1-2, with D maybe TRBD1 (5 bases). The sequence came from a woman younger than 30 in good health. CDR3 sequence (DNA): TGTGCCAGCAGCCCTCAGGGTCTTTCGGGCTACACCTTC. Translated: CASSPQGLSGYTF.